Shown below are 18 T cell receptor beta chains from a single sample sequenced in a study of blood T cell repertoires in COVID-19. The assay was immunoSEQ multiplex PCR, and TCRdb's table has in-frame clones only and misses some. The sample contains about 320,000 clones, about 89% of which appear only once. The sequenced sample consisted of PBMCs or T cells enriched from blood (not recorded which). These receptors were obtained from a man between 60 and 75 years old who had recovered from COVID-19.

This sequence joins TRBV5-1 and TRBJ2-7; TRBD1 matches at 7 bases. The CDR3 length is 14 residues. Trimming cost V 1 base and J 2 bases; bases outside gene matches: 3. CDR1 SGHRS and CDR2 YFSETQ come from the germline V gene. This CDR3 is CASSLTGTAYEQYF. The CDR3 DNA reads TGCGCCAGCAGCTTGACCGGGACAGCCTACGAGCAGTACTTC.

This clone was seen more than once but under ten times. The chain joins TRBV10-3 to TRBJ2-1, with unresolved D. V was pared by 6 bases and J by 3 bases, with 12 bases between. Per germline, CDR1 ENHRY and CDR2 SYGVKD. This CDR3 is 14 amino acids long. The CDR3 nucleotides read TGTGCCATCAGAGAAAACTCGTTCTACAATGAGCAGTTCTTC. It translates to CAIRENSFYNEQFF.

This chain links TRBV9 with TRBJ2-7, with TRBD1 identical over 8 bases. This CDR3 spans 16 amino acids. Germline lookup yields CDR1 SGDLS and CDR2 YYNGEE. V dropped 0 bases and J dropped 5; count of bases not matched to a gene: 10. The CDR3 protein is CASSVALSRGLDEQYF. CDR3 sequence (DNA): TGTGCCAGCAGCGTAGCTTTAAGCAGGGGGCTGGACGAGCAGTACTTC.

This chain connects TRBV3-1 (or the pseudogene TRBV3-2) to TRBJ1-6, with 7 bases aligning to TRBD1. The CDR3 spans 14 residues. Per germline, CDR1 LGHDT and CDR2 YNNKEL (reference sequence). After removal of 6 bases from V and 7 bases from J, the junction contained 6 bases not matched to a gene. The CDR3 loop is CASRTGTANSPLHF. Written as DNA, the CDR3 is TGTGCCAGCAGGACCGGGACAGCGAATTCACCCCTCCACTTT.

This clone has more than one count but fewer than ten. The CDR3 bases are TGTGCCAGCAGTCGCCTCGCGGGACAGGGTCGCTACGAGCAGTACTTC. Translating it yields CASSRLAGQGRYEQYF. V is TRBV6-2 or TRBV6-3 and J is TRBJ2-7, with 9 bases aligning to TRBD1. Germline values: CDR1 MNHEY, CDR2 SVGEGT. With 5 bases clipped from V and 3 bases from J, the junction kept 11 bases outside the gene matches. The CDR3 loop spans 16 amino acids.

The V gene is TRBV10-1, the J gene TRBJ2-1, with TRBD1 matching 9 bases. This CDR3 region has 15 residues. Germline lookup yields CDR1 WNHNN and CDR2 SYGVQD (reference sequence). V was pared by 6 bases and J by 4 bases, with 7 bases of the junction left unmatched. CDR3 in amino acids: CASSGGTGRYNEQFF. The DNA for the CDR3 is TGCGCCAGCAGCGGAGGGACAGGGCGTTACAATGAGCAGTTCTTC.

V is TRBV6-5 and J is TRBJ2-5; perhaps TRBD2 as D (6 bases). The CDR3 has 14 residues. V was trimmed by 6 bases and J by 7 bases, leaving 18 bases between them. Germline CDR1 MNHEY, CDR2 SVGAGI. CDR3 in amino acids: CASSTSGDRVTQYF. The CDR3 DNA sequence: TGTGCCAGCAGCACATCGGGGGACCGGGTGACCCAGTACTTC.

The rearrangement joins TRBV11-2 to TRBJ2-7; possible D gene TRBD2, 6 bases. The V and J ends lost 7 bases and 12 bases respectively, with 25 bases between them. The CDR3 contains 14 residues. Germline assignment: CDR1 SGHAT and CDR2 FQNNGV. The CDR3 DNA reads as TGTGCCAGCATCTCCGGGGGTAGGGCGGGACCTCGGTACTTC. Protein product: CASISGGRAGPRYF.

The chain joins TRBV18 to TRBJ1-2; D may be TRBD1 (6 bases). The CDR3 extends over 14 amino acids. The V end lost 3 bases, the J end lost 4 bases, and 12 bases lay between the germline ends. The germline V gene encodes CDR1 KGHSH and CDR2 LQKENI. This CDR3 is CASSPGQIPYGYTF. In nucleotides, the CDR3 is TGTGCCAGCTCACCCGGACAGATTCCCTATGGCTACACCTTC.

The rearrangement links TRBV24-1 to TRBJ2-2; 11 bases line up with TRBD2. CDR1 KGHDR and CDR2 SFDVKD come from the germline V gene. The CDR3 totals 18 residues. V was clipped by 9 bases and J by 1 base; unmatched bases: 12. The CDR3 loop is CATLGPSGRTLNTGELFF. Written as DNA, the CDR3 is TGTGCCACCCTCGGGCCTAGCGGGAGGACCTTGAACACCGGGGAGCTGTTTTTT.

This chain connects TRBV5-1 to TRBJ1-1; unclear D gene. V was pared by 0 bases and J by 1 base, with 13 bases between. Germline CDR1 reads SGHRS; CDR2 reads YFSETQ. The CDR3 consists of 16 residues. CDR3 amino acids: CASSLGFHSGNTEAFF. The CDR3 DNA sequence: TGCGCCAGCAGCTTGGGGTTCCACAGTGGGAACACTGAAGCTTTCTTT.

The chain is built from TRBV4-3 and TRBJ2-7; 10 nucleotides match TRBD1. After removal of 1 base from V and 1 base from J, the junction contained 7 bases not matched to a gene. The germline CDR1 and CDR2 sequences are LGHNA and YSLEER. This CDR3 spans 17 amino acids. In nucleotides, the CDR3 is TGCGCCAGCAGCCAAGCCCAGACAGGGGGCTGGTCCTACGAGCAGTACTTC. Translation gives CASSQAQTGGWSYEQYF.

The rearrangement uses TRBV28 and TRBJ1-1; TRBD1 might be the D (5 bases). There are 12 residues in the CDR3. Germline V gene data show CDR1 as MDHEN and CDR2 as SYDVKM. Trimming stripped 6 bases from V and 6 bases from J, with 11 bases between. CDR3 region: CASSQGAAEAFF. DNA for the CDR3: TGTGCCAGCAGCCAGGGTGCTGCTGAAGCTTTCTTT.

This chain uses TRBV29-1 with TRBJ2-2; 7 bases line up with TRBD1. Germline CDR1 reads SQVTM; CDR2 reads ANQGSEA. V shed 4 bases, J shed 7 bases, and the junction held 12 bases outside the gene matches. The CDR3 loop spans 15 amino acids. This CDR3 is CSVGRAQGPGGELFF. CDR3 DNA sequence: TGCAGCGTTGGGCGCGCACAGGGGCCAGGCGGGGAGCTGTTTTTT.

This chain joins TRBV3-1 (or the pseudogene TRBV3-2) and TRBJ1-2; unclear D gene. Germline V lookup: CDR1 LGHDT, CDR2 YNNKEL (reference sequence). Trimming took 2 bases from V and 4 from J, leaving 8 bases between them. This CDR3 comprises 13 residues. This CDR3 is CASSQQVFYGYTF. As DNA, the CDR3 is TGTGCCAGCAGCCAACAGGTATTCTATGGCTACACCTTC.

The chain is built from TRBV15 and TRBJ1-6, with 9 bases matching TRBD1. Germline V gene data show CDR1 as LNHNV and CDR2 as YYDKDF (reference sequence). The CDR3 consists of 16 residues. J was trimmed by 7 bases and V by 0 bases; bases with no gene match: 4. CDR3 sequence (DNA): TGTGCCACCAGCAGAGAGGGGGACAGGGACAATTCACCCCTCCACTTT. Its translation: CATSREGDRDNSPLHF.

The V gene is TRBV7-9, the J gene TRBJ1-5, with TRBD1 as a possible D gene (6 bases). Trimming stripped 1 base from V and 4 bases from J, with 8 bases between. Germline V gene sequence: CDR1 SEHNR, CDR2 FQNEAQ (reference sequence). The CDR3 is 14 amino acids. CDR3 amino acids: CASSLDTGNQPQHF. As DNA, the CDR3 is TGTGCCAGCAGCTTAGATACAGGGAATCAGCCCCAGCATTTT.

This clone was detected a few times. The CDR3 loop is CASSRDSRIGSYNEQFF. In DNA form, the CDR3 reads TGTGCCAGTAGCAGAGACAGTCGAATAGGGTCCTACAATGAGCAGTTCTTC. This sequence joins TRBV19 and TRBJ2-1; perhaps TRBD1 as D (5 bases). The CDR3 runs to 17 residues. Per germline, CDR1 LNHDA and CDR2 SQIVND (reference sequence). V was pared by 6 bases and J by 1 base, with 19 bases between.